Below, 11 T cell receptor beta chains from the same sample are listed, as sequenced in a study of blood T cells in healthy people across ages. The authors ran a second PCR of roughly 6 to 12 cycles using a sample-barcoded 5' primer and a J-beta primer mix. TCRdb reprocessed the 5' RACE reads via MiXCR and lists one record per CDR3 protein. Of about 800,000 distinct CDR3 sequences listed, around 25% were seen once; the top ten hold approximately 4%. These data were likewise used in another study, on T cells of mothers and their children.

Sequencing was done on a sample of blood. The receptors shown here come from a boy between 10 and 17 years old in good health.

This chain joins TRBV19 and TRBJ2-5; D remains unclear. Germline V gene data show CDR1 as LNHDA and CDR2 as SQIVND (reference sequence). The V gene lost 3 bases and the J gene lost 4 bases, with 12 bases spanning the gap. The CDR3 length is 14 residues. CDR3 amino acids: CASSIGQSGETQYF. DNA of the CDR3: TGTGCCAGTAGTATCGGGCAGTCCGGAGAGACCCAGTACTTC. Together with reference TRBV19 and TRBJ2-5, the CDR3 gives the full variable domain: DGGITQSPKYLFRKEGQNVTLSCEQNLNHDAMYWYRQDPGQGLRLIYYSQIVNDFQKGDIAEGYSVSREKKESFPLTVTSAQKNPTAFYLCASSIGQSGETQYFGPGTRLLVL.

This clonotype was seen a handful of times. The junction does not match germline at one end; this may be a read error. The V gene is TRBV7-9, the J gene TRBJ2-1; 8 nucleotides align to TRBD1. In germline, CDR1 is SEHNR, CDR2 FQNEAQ (reference sequence). The CDR3 runs to 12 residues. The CDR3 spells CASSLAQGAEYF. CDR3 in DNA: TGTGCCAGCAGCTTAGCCCAGGGGGCGGAGTACTTC.

The chain combines TRBV6-1 with TRBJ2-1; D perhaps matches TRBD2 (5 bases). Deletions cut 6 bases from V and 0 bases from J, with 24 bases between. Germline V gene sequence: CDR1 MNHNS, CDR2 SASEGT. This CDR3 contains 19 residues. The CDR3, as DNA: TGTGCCAGCAGCCTTGAGGGAGCCCCGCGCACCCCCTCCTACAATGAGCAGTTCTTC. Translated, it gives CASSLEGAPRTPSYNEQFF.

This sequence joins TRBV28 and TRBJ2-7, with a tentative D call TRBD1 (6 bases). The CDR3 is 14 residues long. V lost 3 bases to trimming and J lost 2 bases, with 11 bases between them. CDR1 and CDR2 from the germline V gene are MDHEN and SYDVKM. The CDR3 reads CASSLGALTYEQYF. CDR3 DNA sequence: TGTGCCAGCAGTTTGGGGGCTTTAACCTACGAGCAGTACTTC. Complete variable domain (other parts from reference TRBV28 and TRBJ2-7): DVKVTQSSRYLVKRTGEKVFLECVQDMDHENMFWYRQDPGLGLRLIYFSYDVKMKEKGDIPEGYSVSREKKERFSLILESASTNQTSMYLCASSLGALTYEQYFGPGTRLTVT.

V and J are TRBV6-2 or TRBV6-3 and TRBJ2-7; D gene uncertain. V was clipped by 4 bases and J by 5 bases, with 12 bases between them. This CDR3 comprises 13 residues. The germline V gene encodes CDR1 MNHEY and CDR2 SVGEGT. The CDR3 is CASSSVAADEQYF. CDR3 nucleotides: TGTGCCAGCAGTTCCGTCGCGGCCGACGAGCAGTACTTC.

The chain recombines TRBV20-1 with TRBJ1-2, with D possibly being TRBD1 (5 bases). The CDR3 runs to 12 residues. Looked up from germline, CDR1 is DFQATT and CDR2 is SNEGSKA (reference sequence). The CDR3 DNA follows: TGCAGCAGCACCGGGGACGCTTCTTACTACACCTTC. It is translated as CSSTGDASYYTF.

DNA of the CDR3: TGTGCCAGCAGCTTAAGTCCAGGGGGTAGCTATGGCTACACCTTC. This gives the protein CASSLSPGGSYGYTF. The J gene is TRBJ1-2, the V gene TRBV7-9; TRBD1 matches 7 bases. Germline CDR1 SEHNR, CDR2 FQNEAQ (reference sequence). V gave up 2 bases and J gave up 4 bases; unmatched junction bases: 7. There are 15 residues in the CDR3.

The V call is TRBV14, the J call TRBJ1-1; D may be TRBD1 (6 bases). Deletions cut 1 base from V and 6 bases from J, with 21 bases between. The CDR3 extends over 17 amino acids. The germline CDR1 and CDR2 sequences are SGHDN and FVKESK. CDR3 sequence: CASSQVRGGARRAEAFF. CDR3 nucleotides: TGTGCCAGCAGCCAAGTACGAGGGGGAGCGCGCCGCGCTGAAGCTTTCTTT.

The rearrangement links TRBV6-1 to TRBJ1-6; D perhaps matches TRBD1 (5 bases). V was clipped by 5 bases and J by 5 bases, with 16 bases between them. Per germline, CDR1 MNHNS and CDR2 SASEGT. This CDR3 is built from 16 residues. This CDR3 is CASSPPGVGNNSPLHF. For the CDR3, the DNA is TGTGCCAGCAGTCCTCCGGGGGTCGGAAATAATTCACCCCTCCACTTT.

The chain is built from TRBV6-5 and TRBJ2-7; a possible D gene is TRBD1 (6 bases). CDR1 and CDR2 (germline): MNHEY, SVGAGI. This CDR3 is 16 amino acids long. V gave up 2 bases and J gave up 1 base, with 15 bases separating them. The DNA of the CDR3 is TGTGCCAGCAGTTACAGGTCTACAGGGCCATCCTACGAGCAGTACTTC. Its protein is CASSYRSTGPSYEQYF.

The chain uses TRBV28 and TRBJ2-5, with D perhaps TRBD2 (6 bases). The CDR3 is 15 residues long. Per the germline V gene, CDR1 is MDHEN and CDR2 is SYDVKM. The V end was cut by 7 bases, the J end by 3 bases, with 18 bases between. The CDR3 region is CASNGDFSLEETQYF. The CDR3 DNA follows: TGTGCCAGCAATGGGGACTTCAGCCTAGAAGAGACCCAGTACTTC.